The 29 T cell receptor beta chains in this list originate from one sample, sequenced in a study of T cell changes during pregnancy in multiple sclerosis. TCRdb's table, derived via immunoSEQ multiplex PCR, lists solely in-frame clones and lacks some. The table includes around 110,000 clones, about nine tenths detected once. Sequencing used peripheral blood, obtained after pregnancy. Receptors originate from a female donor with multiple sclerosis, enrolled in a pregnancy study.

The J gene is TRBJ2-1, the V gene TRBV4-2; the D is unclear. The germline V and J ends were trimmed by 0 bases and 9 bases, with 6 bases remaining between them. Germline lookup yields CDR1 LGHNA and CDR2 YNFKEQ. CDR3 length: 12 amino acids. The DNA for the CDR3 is TGTGCCAGCAGCCAAGACCAATTTGAGCAGTTCTTC. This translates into CASSQDQFEQFF.

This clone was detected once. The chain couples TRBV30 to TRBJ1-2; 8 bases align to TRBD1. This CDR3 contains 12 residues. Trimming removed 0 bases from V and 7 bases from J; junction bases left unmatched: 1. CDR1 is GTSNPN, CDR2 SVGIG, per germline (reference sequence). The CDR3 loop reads CAWSVTGVGYTF. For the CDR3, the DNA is TGTGCCTGGAGTGTGACAGGGGTTGGCTACACCTTC.

The CDR3 DNA follows: TGTGCCAGCAGTTACTCGGCAGGGGCGGGGGGCACTGAAGCTTTCTTT. Its translation: CASSYSAGAGGTEAFF. This chain links TRBV6-5 with TRBJ1-1; weak D call: TRBD1 (6 bases). This CDR3 spans 16 amino acids. Deletions cut 0 bases from V and 4 bases from J, with 15 bases between. CDR1 is MNHEY, CDR2 SVGAGI, per germline.

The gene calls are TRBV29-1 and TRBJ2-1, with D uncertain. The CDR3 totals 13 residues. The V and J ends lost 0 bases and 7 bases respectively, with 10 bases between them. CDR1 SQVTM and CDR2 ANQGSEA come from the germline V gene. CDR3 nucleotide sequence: TGCAGCGTTGAAGAGGTTTCAGATAATGAGCAGTTCTTC. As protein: CSVEEVSDNEQFF.

The DNA for the CDR3 is TGTGCCAGCAGCCTCTCCGGGACAGGGGTTGAAAAACTGTTTTTT. Residues: CASSLSGTGVEKLFF. V is TRBV5-4 and J is TRBJ1-4, with 10 bases identical to TRBD1. V lost 4 bases to trimming and J lost 7 bases; unmatched junction nucleotides: 7. Germline assignment: CDR1 SGHNT and CDR2 YYREEE (reference sequence). There are 15 residues in the CDR3. The variable domain in full, completed from reference TRBV5-4 and TRBJ1-4, reads ETGVTQSPTHLIKTRGQQVTLRCSSQSGHNTVSWYQQALGQGPQFIFQYYREEENGRGNFPPRFSGLQFPNYSSELNVNALELDDSALYLCASSLSGTGVEKLFFGSGTQLSVL.

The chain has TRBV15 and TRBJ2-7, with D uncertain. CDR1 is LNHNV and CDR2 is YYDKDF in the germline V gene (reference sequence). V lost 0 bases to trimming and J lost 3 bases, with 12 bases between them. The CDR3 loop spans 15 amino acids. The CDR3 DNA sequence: TGTGCCACCAGCAGAGAAGCGTCTAGTGTCTACGAGCAGTACTTC. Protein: CATSREASSVYEQYF.

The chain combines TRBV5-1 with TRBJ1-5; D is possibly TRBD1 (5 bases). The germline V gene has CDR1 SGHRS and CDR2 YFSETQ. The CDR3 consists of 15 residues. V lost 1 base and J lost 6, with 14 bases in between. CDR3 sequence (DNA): TGCGCCAGCAGCTTGTCAGGGTATAGGGGTCAGCCCCAGCATTTT. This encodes CASSLSGYRGQPQHF.

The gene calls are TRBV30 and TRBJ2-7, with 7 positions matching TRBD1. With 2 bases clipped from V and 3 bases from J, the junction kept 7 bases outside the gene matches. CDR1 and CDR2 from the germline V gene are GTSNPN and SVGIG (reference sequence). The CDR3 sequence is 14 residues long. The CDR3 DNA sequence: TGTGCCTGGAGTCCTAGGACAGGCCTCTACGAGCAGTACTTC. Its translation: CAWSPRTGLYEQYF. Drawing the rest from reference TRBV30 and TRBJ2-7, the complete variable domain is SQTIHQWPATLVQPVGSPLSLECTVEGTSNPNLYWYRQAAGRGLQLLFYSVGIGQISSEVPQNLSASRPQDRQFILSSKKLLLSDSGFYLCAWSPRTGLYEQYFGPGTRLTVT.

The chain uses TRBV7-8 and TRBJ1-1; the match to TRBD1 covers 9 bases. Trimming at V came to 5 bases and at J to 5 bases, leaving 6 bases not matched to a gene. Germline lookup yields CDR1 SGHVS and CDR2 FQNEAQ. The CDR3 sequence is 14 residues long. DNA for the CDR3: TGTGCCAGCAGCCGGACAGGGGATGGGACTGAAGCTTTCTTT. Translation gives CASSRTGDGTEAFF.

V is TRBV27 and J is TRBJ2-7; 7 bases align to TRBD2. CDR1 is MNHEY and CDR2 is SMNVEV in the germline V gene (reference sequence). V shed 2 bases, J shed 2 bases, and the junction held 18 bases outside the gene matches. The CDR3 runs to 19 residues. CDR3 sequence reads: CASSLRSAFNSGFAYEQYF. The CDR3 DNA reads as TGTGCCAGCAGTTTACGATCCGCCTTTAATAGCGGGTTTGCCTACGAGCAGTACTTC.

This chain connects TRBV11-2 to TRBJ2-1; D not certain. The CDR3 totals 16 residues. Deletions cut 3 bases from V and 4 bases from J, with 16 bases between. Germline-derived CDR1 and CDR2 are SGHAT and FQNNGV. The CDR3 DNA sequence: TGTGCCAGCAGCTTGGGTGGGCTTATCGGATACAATGAGCAGTTCTTC. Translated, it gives CASSLGGLIGYNEQFF.

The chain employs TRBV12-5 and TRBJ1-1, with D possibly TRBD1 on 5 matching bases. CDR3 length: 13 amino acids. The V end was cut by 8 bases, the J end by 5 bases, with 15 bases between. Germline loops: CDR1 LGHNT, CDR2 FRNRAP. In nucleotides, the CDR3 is TGTGCTAGTCTAAGGCAGGGTGCGACTGAAGCTTTCTTT. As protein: CASLRQGATEAFF.

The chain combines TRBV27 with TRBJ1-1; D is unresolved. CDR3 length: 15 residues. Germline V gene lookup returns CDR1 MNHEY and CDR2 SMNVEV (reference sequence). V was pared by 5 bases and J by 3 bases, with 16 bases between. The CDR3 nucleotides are TGTGCCAGCAGTCCTATAACTGCGGGAGACACTGAAGCTTTCTTT. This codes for CASSPITAGDTEAFF.

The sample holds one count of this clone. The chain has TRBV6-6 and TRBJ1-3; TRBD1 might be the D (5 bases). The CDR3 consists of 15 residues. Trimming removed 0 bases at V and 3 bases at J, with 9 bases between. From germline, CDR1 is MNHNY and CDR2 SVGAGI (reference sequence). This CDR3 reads CASSYSSQGGNTIYF. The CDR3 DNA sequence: TGTGCCAGCAGTTACTCCTCTCAGGGTGGAAACACCATATATTTT.

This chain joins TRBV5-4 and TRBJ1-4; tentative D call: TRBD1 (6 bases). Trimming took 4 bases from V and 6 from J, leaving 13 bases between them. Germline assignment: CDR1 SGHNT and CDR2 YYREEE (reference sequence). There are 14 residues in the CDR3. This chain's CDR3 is CASSPGGADEKLFF. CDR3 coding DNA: TGTGCCAGCAGCCCGGGGGGCGCGGATGAAAAACTGTTTTTT.

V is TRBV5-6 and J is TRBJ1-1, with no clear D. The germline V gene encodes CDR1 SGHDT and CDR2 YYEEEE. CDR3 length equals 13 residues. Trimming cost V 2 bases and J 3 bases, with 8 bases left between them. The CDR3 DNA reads TGTGCCAGCAGCTTCTTTGCGGACACTGAAGCTTTCTTT. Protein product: CASSFFADTEAFF.

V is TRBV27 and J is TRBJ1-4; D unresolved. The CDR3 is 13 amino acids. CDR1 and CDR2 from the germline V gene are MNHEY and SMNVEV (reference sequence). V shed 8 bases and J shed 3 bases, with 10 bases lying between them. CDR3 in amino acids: CASSGSPNEKLFF. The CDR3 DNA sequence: TGTGCCAGCTCAGGATCCCCTAATGAAAAACTGTTTTTT.

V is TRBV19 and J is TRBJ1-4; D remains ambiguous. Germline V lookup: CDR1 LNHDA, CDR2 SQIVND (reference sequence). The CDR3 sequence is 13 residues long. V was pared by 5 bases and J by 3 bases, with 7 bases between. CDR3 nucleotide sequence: TGTGCCAGTAGTGCCCGGGCTAATGAAAAACTGTTTTTT. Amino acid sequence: CASSARANEKLFF.

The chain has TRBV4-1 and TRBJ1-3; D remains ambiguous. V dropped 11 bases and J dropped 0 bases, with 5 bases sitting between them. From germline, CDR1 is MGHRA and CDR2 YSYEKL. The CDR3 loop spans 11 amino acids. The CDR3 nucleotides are TGCGCCTCCGTCTCTGGAAACACCATATATTTT. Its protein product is CASVSGNTIYF.

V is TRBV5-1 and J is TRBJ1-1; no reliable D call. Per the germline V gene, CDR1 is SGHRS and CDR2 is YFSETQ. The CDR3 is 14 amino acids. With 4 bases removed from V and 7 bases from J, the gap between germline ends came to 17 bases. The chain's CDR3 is CASSPEREGSEAFF. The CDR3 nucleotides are TGCGCCAGCAGCCCCGAGCGTGAAGGGAGTGAAGCTTTCTTT. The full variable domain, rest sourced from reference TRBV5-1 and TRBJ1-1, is KAGVTQTPRYLIKTRGQQVTLSCSPISGHRSVSWYQQTPGQGLQFLFEYFSETQRNKGNFPGRFSGRQFSNSRSEMNVSTLELGDSALYLCASSPEREGSEAFFGQGTRLTVV.

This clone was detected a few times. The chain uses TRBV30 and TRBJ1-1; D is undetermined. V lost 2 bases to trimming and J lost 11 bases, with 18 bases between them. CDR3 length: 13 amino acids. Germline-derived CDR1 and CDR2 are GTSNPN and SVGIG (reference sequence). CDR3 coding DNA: TGTGCCTGGAGTCGGACGACTAACCTATGGGCTTTCTTT. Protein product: CAWSRTTNLWAFF.

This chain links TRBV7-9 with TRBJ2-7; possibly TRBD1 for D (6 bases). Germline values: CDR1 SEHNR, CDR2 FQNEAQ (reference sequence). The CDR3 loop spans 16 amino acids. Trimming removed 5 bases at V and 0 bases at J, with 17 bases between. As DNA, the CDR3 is TGTGCCAGCAGCCAACAGGTGGGGGCGACCTCCTACGAGCAGTACTTC. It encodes CASSQQVGATSYEQYF.

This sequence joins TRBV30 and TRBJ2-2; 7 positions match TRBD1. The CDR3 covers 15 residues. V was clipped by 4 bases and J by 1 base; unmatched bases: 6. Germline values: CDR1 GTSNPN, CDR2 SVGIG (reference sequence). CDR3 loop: CAWKLGQQNTGELFF. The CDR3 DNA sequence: TGTGCCTGGAAATTGGGACAGCAGAACACCGGGGAGCTGTTTTTT.

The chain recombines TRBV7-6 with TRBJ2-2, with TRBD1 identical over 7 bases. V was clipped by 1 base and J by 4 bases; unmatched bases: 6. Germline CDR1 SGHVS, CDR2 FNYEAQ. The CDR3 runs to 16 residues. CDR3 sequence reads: CASSLDPGGITGELFF. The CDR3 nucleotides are TGTGCCAGCAGCTTAGATCCAGGGGGAATCACCGGGGAGCTGTTTTTT. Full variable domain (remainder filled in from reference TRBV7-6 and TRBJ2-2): GAGVSQSPRYKVTKRGQDVALRCDPISGHVSLYWYRQALGQGPEFLTYFNYEAQQDKSGLPNDRFSAERPEGSISTLTIQRTEQRDSAMYRCASSLDPGGITGELFFGEGSRLTVL.

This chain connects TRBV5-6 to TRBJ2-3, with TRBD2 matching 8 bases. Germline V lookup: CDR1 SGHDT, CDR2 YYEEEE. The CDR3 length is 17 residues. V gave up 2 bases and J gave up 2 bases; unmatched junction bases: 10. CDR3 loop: CASSFSGTRLITDTQYF. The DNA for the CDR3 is TGTGCCAGCAGCTTTTCCGGGACTAGACTGATCACAGATACGCAGTATTTT.

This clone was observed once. This chain's CDR3 is CASSLVGQEADTQYF. The CDR3 bases are TGTGCCAGCAGCTTAGTGGGACAGGAAGCAGATACGCAGTATTTT. The chain carries TRBV7-8 and TRBJ2-3; 8 bases line up with TRBD1. Germline CDR1 reads SGHVS; CDR2 reads FQNEAQ. Trimming removed 1 base from V and 4 bases from J; junction bases left unmatched: 4. This CDR3 has 15 residues.

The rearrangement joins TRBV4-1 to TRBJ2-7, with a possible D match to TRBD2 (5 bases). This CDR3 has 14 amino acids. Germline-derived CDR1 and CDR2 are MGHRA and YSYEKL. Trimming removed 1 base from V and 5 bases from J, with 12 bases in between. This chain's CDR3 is CASSQVAETNEQYF. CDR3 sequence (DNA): TGCGCCAGCAGCCAAGTGGCTGAGACTAACGAGCAGTACTTC.

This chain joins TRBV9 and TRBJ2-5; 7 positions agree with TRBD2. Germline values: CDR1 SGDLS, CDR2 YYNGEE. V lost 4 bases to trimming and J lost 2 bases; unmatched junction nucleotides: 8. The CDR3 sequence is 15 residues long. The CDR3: CASSLWGGEQETQYF. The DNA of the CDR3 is TGTGCCAGCAGCCTTTGGGGGGGGGAGCAAGAGACCCAGTACTTC. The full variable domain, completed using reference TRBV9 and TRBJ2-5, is DSGVTQTPKHLITATGQRVTLRCSPRSGDLSVYWYQQSLDQGLQFLIQYYNGEERAKGNILERFSAQQFPDLHSELNLSSLELGDSALYFCASSLWGGEQETQYFGPGTRLLVL.

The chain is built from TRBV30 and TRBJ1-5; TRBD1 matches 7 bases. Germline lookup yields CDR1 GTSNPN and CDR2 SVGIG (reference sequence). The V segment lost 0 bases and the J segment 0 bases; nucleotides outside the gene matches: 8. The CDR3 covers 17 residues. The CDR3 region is CAWSVGRGDPSNQPQHF. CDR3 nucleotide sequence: TGTGCCTGGAGTGTGGGCAGGGGGGACCCTAGCAATCAGCCCCAGCATTTT.